This T cell receptor beta chain was identified in a study of T cell responses to AZD1222 COVID-19 vaccine. The study's findings and limits: The donor group comprised mostly white British people and more females; the analysis possibly underestimated clonal diversity.

This CDR3 contains 13 residues. Per the germline V gene, CDR1 is KGHSH and CDR2 is LQKENI. The ends were cut back, 3 bases at V and 9 bases at J, with 12 bases in the middle. Turning to this clone: Antigen unknown.

The protocol was immunoSEQ multiplex PCR, while the TCRdb copy is restricted to in-frame clones and leaves out a portion. The sample carries more than 95,000 clones, 82% recorded once. This TCR came from an adult in good health. Sequenced here: peripheral blood, sampled on day 0 of AZD1222 vaccination. J is TRBJ2-1 and V is TRBV18; D not resolved. CDR3 DNA: TGTGCCAGCTCACCCCAAGGGTCAGGTGAGCAGTTCTTC. Translated, it gives CASSPQGSGEQFF.